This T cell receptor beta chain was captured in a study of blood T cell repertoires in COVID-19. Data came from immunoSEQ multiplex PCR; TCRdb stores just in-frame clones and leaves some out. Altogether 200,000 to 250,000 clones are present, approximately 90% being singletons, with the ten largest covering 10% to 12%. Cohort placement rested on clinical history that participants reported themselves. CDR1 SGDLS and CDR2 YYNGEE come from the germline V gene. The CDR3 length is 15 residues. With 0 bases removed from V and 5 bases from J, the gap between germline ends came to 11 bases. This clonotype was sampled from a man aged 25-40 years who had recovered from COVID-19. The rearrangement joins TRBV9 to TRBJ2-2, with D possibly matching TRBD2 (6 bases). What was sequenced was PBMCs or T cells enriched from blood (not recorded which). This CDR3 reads CASSVAASVTGELFF. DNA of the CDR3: TGTGCCAGCAGCGTAGCGGCTAGCGTTACCGGGGAGCTGTTTTTT. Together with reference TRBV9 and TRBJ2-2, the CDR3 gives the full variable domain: DSGVTQTPKHLITATGQRVTLRCSPRSGDLSVYWYQQSLDQGLQFLIQYYNGEERAKGNILERFSAQQFPDLHSELNLSSLELGDSALYFCASSVAASVTGELFFGEGSRLTVL.